This TCR beta chain derives from a study of OX40 agonist ivuxolimab in advanced cancers. Study-level findings and limits: Expanded peripheral T-cell antigen specificity went undetermined.

It was autoimmune disease history or systemic immunosuppression that excluded patients. The data were produced by immunoSEQ multiplex PCR, yet TCRdb's version contains in-frame clones alone and is incomplete. This table has 98,000 or so clones, about 80% appearing once. CDR1 and CDR2 (germline): KGHSH, LQKENI. The junction had 6 bases not matched to a gene; V was cut back by 3 bases and J by 7 bases. The CDR3 spans 15 residues. As concerns this clone: Its antigen remains unidentified.

V is TRBV18 and J is TRBJ2-7, with 13 nucleotides matching TRBD2. This sequence originates from an adult with an advanced solid tumor such as melanoma, head and neck, liver or kidney cancer. The material was CD4+ or CD8+ T cells sorted from blood, obtained in a trial of the OX40 agonist ivuxolimab. The CDR3 loop reads CASSPRTSGSWEQYF. In nucleotides, the CDR3 is TGTGCCAGCTCACCCAGGACTAGCGGGAGCTGGGAGCAGTACTTC.